The clone carrying this TCR beta chain was seen more than once but under ten times. Generated by immunoSEQ multiplex PCR, the TCRdb table keeps only in-frame clones and is missing some. Among about 61,000 clones listed, just over 85% were seen once. The data were obtained in a study of blood T cell repertoires in COVID-19. Across the study: Some COVID-19 samples were acute and others convalescent; all came from the United States, Italy and Spain.

Germline V lookup: CDR1 SGDLS, CDR2 YYNGEE. The CDR3 is 14 amino acids. V gave up 3 bases and J gave up 9 bases, with 18 bases separating them. This chain links TRBV9 with TRBJ2-5; tentative D call: TRBD1 (5 bases). Material: peripheral blood. The TCR was taken from an elderly woman with active COVID-19. This CDR3 reads CASSEGPQEMAQYF. CDR3 coding DNA: TGTGCCAGCAGCGAGGGGCCCCAAGAGATGGCCCAGTACTTC.